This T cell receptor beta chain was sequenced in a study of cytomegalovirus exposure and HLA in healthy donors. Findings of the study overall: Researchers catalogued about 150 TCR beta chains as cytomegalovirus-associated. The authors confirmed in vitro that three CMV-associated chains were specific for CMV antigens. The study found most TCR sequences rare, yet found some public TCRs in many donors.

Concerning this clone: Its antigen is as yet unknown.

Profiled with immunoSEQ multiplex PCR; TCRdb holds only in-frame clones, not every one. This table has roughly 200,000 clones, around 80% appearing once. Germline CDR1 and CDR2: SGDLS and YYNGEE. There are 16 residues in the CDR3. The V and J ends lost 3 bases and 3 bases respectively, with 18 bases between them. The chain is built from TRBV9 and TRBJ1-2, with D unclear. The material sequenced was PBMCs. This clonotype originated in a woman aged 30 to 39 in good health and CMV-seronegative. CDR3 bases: TGTGCCAGCAGCGGTGGGGTGGGAGGGAGCCACTATGGCTACACCTTC. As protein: CASSGGVGGSHYGYTF.